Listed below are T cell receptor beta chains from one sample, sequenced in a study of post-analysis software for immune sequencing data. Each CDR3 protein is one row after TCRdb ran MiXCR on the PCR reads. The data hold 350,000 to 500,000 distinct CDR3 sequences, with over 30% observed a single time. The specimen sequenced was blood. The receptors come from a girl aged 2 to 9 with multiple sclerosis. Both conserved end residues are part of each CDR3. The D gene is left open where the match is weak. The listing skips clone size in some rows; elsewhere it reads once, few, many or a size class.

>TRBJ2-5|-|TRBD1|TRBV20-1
TGCAGTGCCACAGGACAGGGCCACAATGAGCAGTACTTC
CSATGQGHNEQYF
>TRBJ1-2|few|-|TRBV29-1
TGCAGCGTAAAATCGTATGGCTACACCTTC
CSVKSYGYTF
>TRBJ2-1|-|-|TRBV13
TGTGCCAGCAGCGCGGAGTACAATGAGCAGTTCTTC
CASSAEYNEQFF
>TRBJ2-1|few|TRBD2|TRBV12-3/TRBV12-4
TGTGCCAGCAGTTTTGAAAGCGGGAGGTACAATGAGCAGTTCTTC
CASSFESGRYNEQFF
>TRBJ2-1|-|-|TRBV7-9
TGTGCCAGCAGCTTAGGGCCTTTGGTAGAAGAGCAGTTCTTC
CASSLGPLVEEQFF
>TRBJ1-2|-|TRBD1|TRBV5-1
TGCGCCAGCAGCCCTGGACAGGGGATTGATGGCTACACCTTC
CASSPGQGIDGYTF
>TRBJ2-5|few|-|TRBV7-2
TGTGCCAGCAGCTTCGGGTATGGGGAGACCCAGTACTTC
CASSFGYGETQYF
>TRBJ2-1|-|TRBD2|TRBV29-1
TGCAGCGTTCATAAAGAAGGACTAGCGGGGCATAGCACCTTTTACAATGAGCAGTTCTTC
CSVHKEGLAGHSTFYNEQFF
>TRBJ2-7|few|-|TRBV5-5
TGTGCATCATACGGGGGCAAGACCACCTACGAGCAGTACTTC
CASYGGKTTYEQYF
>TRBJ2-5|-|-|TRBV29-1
TGCAGCGTTGCGGGGACCCTAGGGAAAGAGACCCAGTACTTC
CSVAGTLGKETQYF
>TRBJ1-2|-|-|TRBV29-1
TGCAGCGTTGAAGATCGGGAGGGGAGATTCTATGGCTACACCTTC
CSVEDREGRFYGYTF
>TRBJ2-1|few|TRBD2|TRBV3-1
TGTGCCAGCAGCGGGATCGGGACTAGCAGATACAATGAGCAGTTCTTC
CASSGIGTSRYNEQFF
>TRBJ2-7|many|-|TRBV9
TGTGCCAGCAGCGTATACGACAGCTACGAGCAGTACTTC
CASSVYDSYEQYF
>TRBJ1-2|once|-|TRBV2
TGTGCCAGCAGTCCACGCCAGGGAGTTGATGGCTACACCTTC
CASSPRQGVDGYTF
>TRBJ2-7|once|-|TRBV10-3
TGCGCCATCAGTGATATGGCTTGGGAGCAGTACTTC
CAISDMAWEQYF
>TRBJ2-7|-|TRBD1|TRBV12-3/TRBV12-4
TGTGCCAGCAGTCCACAGGGGCACGAGCAGTACTTC
CASSPQGHEQYF
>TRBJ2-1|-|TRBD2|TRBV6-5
TGTGCCAGCAGTACCTTGACTAGCGGGAACAATGAGCAGTTCTTC
CASSTLTSGNNEQFF
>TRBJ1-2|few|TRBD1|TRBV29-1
TGCAGCGCCGGGCGGGGTTCGGTCAGGGGGGGCTACACCTTC
CSAGRGSVRGGYTF
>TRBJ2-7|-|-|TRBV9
TGTGCCAGCAGCGTAGATAGCAACCCTACCGAGCAGTACTTC
CASSVDSNPTEQYF
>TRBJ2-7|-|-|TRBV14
TGTGCCAGCAGCCATTTACAGGAAACCTACGAGCAGTACTTC
CASSHLQETYEQYF
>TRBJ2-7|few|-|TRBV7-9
TGTGCCAGCAGCCCCCCCCTGATCGGGCTATACGAGCAGTACTTC
CASSPPLIGLYEQYF
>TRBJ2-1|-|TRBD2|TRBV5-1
TGCGCCAGCAGCCCTGGGACTAGCGGGGCAGGGTATGAGCAGTTCTTC
CASSPGTSGAGYEQFF
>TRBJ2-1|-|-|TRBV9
TGTGCCAGCAGCGTAGAGGCCCCCAGGGGTCCTAGGGACAATGAGCAGTTCTTC
CASSVEAPRGPRDNEQFF
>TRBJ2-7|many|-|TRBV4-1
TGCGCCAGCAGCCAAGATAACGGCTACGAGCAGTACTTC
CASSQDNGYEQYF
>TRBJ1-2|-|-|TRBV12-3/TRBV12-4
TGTGCCAGCAGTTCCGGGACGGTACTTTATGGCTACACCTTC
CASSSGTVLYGYTF
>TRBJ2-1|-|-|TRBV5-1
TGCGCCAGCAGCCCAGACTGGGACTCGCGAAATGAGCAGTTCTTC
CASSPDWDSRNEQFF
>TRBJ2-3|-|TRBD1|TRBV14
TGTGCCAGCAGCCAAATGGGGACAGGGAGAACAGATACGCAGTATTTT
CASSQMGTGRTDTQYF
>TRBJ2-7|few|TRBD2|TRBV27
TGTGCCAGCGGCCTTAGCGGGTCCTCCTACGAGCAGTACTTC
CASGLSGSSYEQYF
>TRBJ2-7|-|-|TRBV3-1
TGTGCCAGCAGCCAAGGATATAGCTCCTACGAGCAGTACTTC
CASSQGYSSYEQYF
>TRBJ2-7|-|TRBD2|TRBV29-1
TGCAGCGCCGAAGAGGGACTAGCGGGAGGCGGGGGGTACGAGCAGTACTTC
CSAEEGLAGGGGYEQYF
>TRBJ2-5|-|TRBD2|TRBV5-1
TGCGCCAGCAGCGTAGTAGCGGGGGAGCAAGAGACCCAGTACTTC
CASSVVAGEQETQYF
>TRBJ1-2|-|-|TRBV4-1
TGCGCCAGCAGCCAGAATCCTCAAGATCGCTATGGCTACACCTTC
CASSQNPQDRYGYTF
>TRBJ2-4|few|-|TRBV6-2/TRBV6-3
TGTGCCAGCAGTTATGGGGGGGCGGCCAAAAACATTCAGTACTTC
CASSYGGAAKNIQYF
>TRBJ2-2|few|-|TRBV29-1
TGCAGCGTTCGAGGAGAGAACACCGGGGAGCTGTTTTTT
CSVRGENTGELFF
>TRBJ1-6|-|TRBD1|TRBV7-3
TGTGCCAGCAGCTTATCAGGGGGTTCACCCCTCCACTTT
CASSLSGGSPLHF